This TCR beta chain was sequenced for a study of beta chain features in type 1 diabetes. Findings and limits, study-wide: TCRB CDR3s from Type 1 diabetes patients were moderately but significantly shorter in all four CD4+ subsets.

The entirety of the isolated RNA underwent reverse transcription, so expressed TCRB transcripts were sequenced. The assay was immunoSEQ multiplex PCR, and TCRdb's table has in-frame clones only and misses some. The repertoire has about 400,000 clones, roughly 13% of them found once; the top ten carry 0.01%. This clone was picked up a small number of times. Its matching antigen is unknown. A CD45RO/CCR7/CD25/CD127/CD95/CD27 panel sorted naive, central memory, regulatory and stem cell-like memory CD4+ cells. This CDR3 is built from 15 residues. The V end was cut by 0 bases, the J end by 3 bases, with 9 bases between. The germline V gene has CDR1 SGDLS and CDR2 YYNGEE.

The material sequenced was naive CD4+ T cells from blood. The chain combines TRBV9 with TRBJ2-2; D ambiguous. The clonotype comes from a woman aged 18-29 years with type 1 diabetes. The CDR3: CASSVEAGDTGELFF. The CDR3 nucleotides read TGTGCCAGCAGCGTAGAGGCAGGCGACACCGGGGAGCTGTTTTTT.